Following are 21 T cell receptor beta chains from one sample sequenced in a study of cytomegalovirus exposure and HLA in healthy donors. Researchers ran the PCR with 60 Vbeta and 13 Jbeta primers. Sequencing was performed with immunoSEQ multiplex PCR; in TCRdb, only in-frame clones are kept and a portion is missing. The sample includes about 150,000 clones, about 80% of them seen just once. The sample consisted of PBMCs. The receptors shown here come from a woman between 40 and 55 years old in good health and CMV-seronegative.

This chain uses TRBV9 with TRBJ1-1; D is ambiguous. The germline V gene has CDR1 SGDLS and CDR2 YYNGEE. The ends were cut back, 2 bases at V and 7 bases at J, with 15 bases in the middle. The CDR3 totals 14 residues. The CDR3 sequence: CASSVNALGIEAFF. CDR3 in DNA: TGTGCCAGCAGCGTGAATGCGCTCGGGATTGAAGCTTTCTTT.

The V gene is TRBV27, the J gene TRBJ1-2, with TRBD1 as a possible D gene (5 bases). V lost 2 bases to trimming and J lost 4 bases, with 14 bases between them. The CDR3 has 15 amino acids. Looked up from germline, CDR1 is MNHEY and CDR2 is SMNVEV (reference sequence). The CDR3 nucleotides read TGTGCCAGCAGTTTAGGGGCAGTTACGCCCTATGGCTACACCTTC. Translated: CASSLGAVTPYGYTF.

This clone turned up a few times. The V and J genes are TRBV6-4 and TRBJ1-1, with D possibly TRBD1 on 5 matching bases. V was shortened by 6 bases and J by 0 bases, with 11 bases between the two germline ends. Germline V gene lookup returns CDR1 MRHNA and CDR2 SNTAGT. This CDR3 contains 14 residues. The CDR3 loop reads CASSPDRMNTEAFF. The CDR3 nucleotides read TGTGCCAGCAGCCCCGACAGAATGAACACTGAAGCTTTCTTT.

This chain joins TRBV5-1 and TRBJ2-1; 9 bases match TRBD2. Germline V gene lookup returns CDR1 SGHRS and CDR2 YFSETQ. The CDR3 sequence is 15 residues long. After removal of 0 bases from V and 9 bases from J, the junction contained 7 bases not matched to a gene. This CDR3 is CASSLEAIAGVEQFF. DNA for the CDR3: TGCGCCAGCAGCTTGGAAGCCATAGCGGGAGTTGAGCAGTTCTTC.

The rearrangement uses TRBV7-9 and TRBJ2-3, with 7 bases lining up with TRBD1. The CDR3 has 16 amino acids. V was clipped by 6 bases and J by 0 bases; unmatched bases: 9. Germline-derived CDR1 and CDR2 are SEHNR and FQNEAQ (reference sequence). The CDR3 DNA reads TGTGCCAGCAGTTTCCGACAGGGACCTAGCACAGATACGCAGTATTTT. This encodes CASSFRQGPSTDTQYF. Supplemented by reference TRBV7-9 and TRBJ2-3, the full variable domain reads DTGVSQNPRHKITKRGQNVTFRCDPISEHNRLYWYRQTLGQGPEFLTYFQNEAQLEKSRLLSDRFSAERPKGSFSTLEIQRTEQGDSAMYLCASSFRQGPSTDTQYFGPGTRLTVL.

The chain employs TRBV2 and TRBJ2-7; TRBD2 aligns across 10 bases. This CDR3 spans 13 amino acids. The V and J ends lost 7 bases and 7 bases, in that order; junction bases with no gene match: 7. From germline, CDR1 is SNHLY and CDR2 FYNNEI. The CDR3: CASKSGGAGEQYF. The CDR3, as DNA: TGTGCCAGCAAGAGCGGGGGGGCGGGGGAGCAGTACTTC.

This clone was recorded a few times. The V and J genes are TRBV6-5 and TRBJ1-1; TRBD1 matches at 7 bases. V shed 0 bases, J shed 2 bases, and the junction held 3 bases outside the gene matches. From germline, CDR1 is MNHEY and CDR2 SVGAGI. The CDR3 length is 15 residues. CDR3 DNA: TGTGCCAGCAGTTACTCCGGACAGGCCAACACTGAAGCTTTCTTT. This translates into CASSYSGQANTEAFF.

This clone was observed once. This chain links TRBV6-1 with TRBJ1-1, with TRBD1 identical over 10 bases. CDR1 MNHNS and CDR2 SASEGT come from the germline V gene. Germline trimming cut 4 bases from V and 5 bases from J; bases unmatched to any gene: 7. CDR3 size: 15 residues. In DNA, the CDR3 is TGTGCCAGCAGTGCCCGACAGGGGGCGGGAACTGAAGCTTTCTTT. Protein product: CASSARQGAGTEAFF.

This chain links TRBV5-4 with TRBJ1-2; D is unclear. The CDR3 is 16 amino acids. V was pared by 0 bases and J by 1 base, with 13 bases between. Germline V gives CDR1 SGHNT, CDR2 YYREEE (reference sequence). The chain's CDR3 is CASSLGAPRGNYGYTF. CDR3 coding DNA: TGTGCCAGCAGCTTGGGGGCCCCCCGGGGTAACTATGGCTACACCTTC.

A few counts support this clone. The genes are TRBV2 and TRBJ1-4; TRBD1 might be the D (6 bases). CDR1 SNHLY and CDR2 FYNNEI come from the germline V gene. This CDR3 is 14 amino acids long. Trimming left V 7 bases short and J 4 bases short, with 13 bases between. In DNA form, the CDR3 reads TGTGCCAGCATCAGGGGTCCCCTTAATGAAAAACTGTTTTTT. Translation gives CASIRGPLNEKLFF.

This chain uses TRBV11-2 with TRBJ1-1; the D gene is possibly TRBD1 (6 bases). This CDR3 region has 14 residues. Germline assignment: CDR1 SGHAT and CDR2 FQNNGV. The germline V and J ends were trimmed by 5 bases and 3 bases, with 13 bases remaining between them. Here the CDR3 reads CASSLQGSDTEAFF. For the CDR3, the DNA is TGTGCCAGCAGCCTACAGGGCTCTGACACTGAAGCTTTCTTT.

The CDR3 nucleotides read TGTGCCTGGAGAAAGGGGATGGGGACTAATGAAAAACTGTTTTTT. As protein: CAWRKGMGTNEKLFF. This chain connects TRBV30 to TRBJ1-4; TRBD1 is a possible D gene (5 bases). The CDR3 runs to 15 residues. The germline V and J ends were trimmed by 3 bases and 2 bases, with 13 bases remaining between them. Germline V gene lookup returns CDR1 GTSNPN and CDR2 SVGIG (reference sequence).

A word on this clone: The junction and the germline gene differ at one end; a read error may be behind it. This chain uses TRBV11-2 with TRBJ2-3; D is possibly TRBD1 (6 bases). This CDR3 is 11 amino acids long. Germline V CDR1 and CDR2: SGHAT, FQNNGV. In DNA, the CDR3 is TGTGCCAGTCTCCGGACAGACACGCAGTATTTT. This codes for CASLRTDTQYF.

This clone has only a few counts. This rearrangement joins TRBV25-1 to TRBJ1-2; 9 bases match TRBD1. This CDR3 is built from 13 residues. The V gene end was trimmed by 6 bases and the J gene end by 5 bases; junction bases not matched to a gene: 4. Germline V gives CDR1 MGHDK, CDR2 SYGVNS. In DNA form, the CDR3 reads TGTGCCAGCAGCCGGGACAGGGAATATGGCTACACCTTC. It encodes CASSRDREYGYTF.

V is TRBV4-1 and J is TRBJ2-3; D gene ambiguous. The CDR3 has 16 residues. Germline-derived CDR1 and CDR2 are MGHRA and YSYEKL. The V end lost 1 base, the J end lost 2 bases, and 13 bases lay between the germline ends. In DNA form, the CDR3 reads TGCGCCAGCAGCCAAGCCAGGAACTGGGCCACAGATACGCAGTATTTT. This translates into CASSQARNWATDTQYF.

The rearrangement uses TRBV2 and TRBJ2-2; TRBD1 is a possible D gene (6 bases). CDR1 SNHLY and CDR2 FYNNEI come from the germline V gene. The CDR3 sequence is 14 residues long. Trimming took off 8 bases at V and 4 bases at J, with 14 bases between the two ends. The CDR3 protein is CASHLTGSTGELFF. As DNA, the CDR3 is TGTGCCAGCCATCTCACAGGGAGCACCGGGGAGCTGTTTTTT.

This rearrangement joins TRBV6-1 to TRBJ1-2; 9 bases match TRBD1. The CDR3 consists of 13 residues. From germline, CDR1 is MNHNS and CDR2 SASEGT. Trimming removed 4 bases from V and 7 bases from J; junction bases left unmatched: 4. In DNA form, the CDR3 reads TGTGCCAGCAGTGGAGGACAGGGGACTGGCTACACCTTC. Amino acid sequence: CASSGGQGTGYTF.

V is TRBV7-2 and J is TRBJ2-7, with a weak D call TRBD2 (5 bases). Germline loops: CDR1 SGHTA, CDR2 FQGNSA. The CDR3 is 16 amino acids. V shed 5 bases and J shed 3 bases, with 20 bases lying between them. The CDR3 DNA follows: TGTGCCAGCAGCCCCGGAGATTGGACTTCACTCTACGAGCAGTACTTC. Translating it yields CASSPGDWTSLYEQYF.

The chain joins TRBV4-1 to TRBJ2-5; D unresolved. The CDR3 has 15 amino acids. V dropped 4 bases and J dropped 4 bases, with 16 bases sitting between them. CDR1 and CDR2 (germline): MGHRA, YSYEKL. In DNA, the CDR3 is TGCGCCAGCAGCCTTCTTGTCCAGGTACCAGAGACCCAGTACTTC. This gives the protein CASSLLVQVPETQYF.

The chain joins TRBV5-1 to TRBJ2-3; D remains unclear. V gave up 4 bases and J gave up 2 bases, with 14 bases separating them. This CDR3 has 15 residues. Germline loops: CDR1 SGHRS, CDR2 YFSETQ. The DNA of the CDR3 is TGCGCCAGCAGCCGATTCGAGATTGACACAGATACGCAGTATTTT. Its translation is CASSRFEIDTDTQYF.

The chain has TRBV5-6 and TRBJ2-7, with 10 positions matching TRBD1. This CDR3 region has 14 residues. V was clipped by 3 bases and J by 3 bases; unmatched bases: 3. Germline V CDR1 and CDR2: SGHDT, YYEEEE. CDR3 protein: CASSWGQGRYEQYF. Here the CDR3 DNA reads TGTGCCAGCAGCTGGGGACAGGGGCGCTACGAGCAGTACTTC.